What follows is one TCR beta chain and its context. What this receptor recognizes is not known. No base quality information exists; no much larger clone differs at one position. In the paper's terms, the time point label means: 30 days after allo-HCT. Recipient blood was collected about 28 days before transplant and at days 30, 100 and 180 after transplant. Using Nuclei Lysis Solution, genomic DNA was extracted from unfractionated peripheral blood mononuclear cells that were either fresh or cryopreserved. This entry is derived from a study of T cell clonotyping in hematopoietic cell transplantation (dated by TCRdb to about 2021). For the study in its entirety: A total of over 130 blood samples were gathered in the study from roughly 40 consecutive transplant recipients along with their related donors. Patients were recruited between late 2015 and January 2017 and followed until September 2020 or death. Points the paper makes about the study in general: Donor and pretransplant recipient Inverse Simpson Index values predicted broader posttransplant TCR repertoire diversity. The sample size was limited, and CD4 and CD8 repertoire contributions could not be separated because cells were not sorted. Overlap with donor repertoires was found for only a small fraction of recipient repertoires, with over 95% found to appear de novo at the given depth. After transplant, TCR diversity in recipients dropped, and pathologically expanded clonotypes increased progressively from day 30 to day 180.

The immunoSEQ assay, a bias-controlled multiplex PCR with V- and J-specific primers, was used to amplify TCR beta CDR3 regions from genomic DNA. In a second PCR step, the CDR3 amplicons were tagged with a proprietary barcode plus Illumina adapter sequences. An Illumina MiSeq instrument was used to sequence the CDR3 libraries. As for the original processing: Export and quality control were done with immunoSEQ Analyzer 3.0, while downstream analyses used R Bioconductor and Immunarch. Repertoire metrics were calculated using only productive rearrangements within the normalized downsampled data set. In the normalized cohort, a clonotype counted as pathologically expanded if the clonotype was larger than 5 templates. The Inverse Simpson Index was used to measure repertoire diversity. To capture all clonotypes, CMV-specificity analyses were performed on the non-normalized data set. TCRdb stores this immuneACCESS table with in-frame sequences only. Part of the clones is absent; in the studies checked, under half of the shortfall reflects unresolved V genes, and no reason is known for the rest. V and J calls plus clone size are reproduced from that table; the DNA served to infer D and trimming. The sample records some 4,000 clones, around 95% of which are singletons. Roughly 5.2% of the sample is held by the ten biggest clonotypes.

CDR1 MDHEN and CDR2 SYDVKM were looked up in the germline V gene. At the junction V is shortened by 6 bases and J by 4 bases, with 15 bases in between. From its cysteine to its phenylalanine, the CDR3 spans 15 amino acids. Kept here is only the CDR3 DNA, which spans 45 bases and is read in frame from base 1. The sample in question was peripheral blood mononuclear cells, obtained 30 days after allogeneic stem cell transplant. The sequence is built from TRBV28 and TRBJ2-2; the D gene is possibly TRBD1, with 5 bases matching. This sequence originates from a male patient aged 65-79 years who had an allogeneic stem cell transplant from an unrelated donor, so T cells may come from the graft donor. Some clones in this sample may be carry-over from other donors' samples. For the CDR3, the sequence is CASSRALGSTGELFF. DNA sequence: TGTGCCAGCAGCAGGGCCCTAGGCAGCACCGGGGAGCTGTTTTTT. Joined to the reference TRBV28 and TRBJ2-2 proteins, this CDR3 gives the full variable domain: DVKVTQSSRYLVKRTGEKVFLECVQDMDHENMFWYRQDPGLGLRLIYFSYDVKMKEKGDIPEGYSVSREKKERFSLILESASTNQTSMYLCASSRALGSTGELFFGEGSRLTVL.